Reported below is one TCR beta chain. TCRdb's copy holds only in-frame clones and misses some; the assay was immunoSEQ multiplex PCR. This sample carries some 94,000 clones, roughly 85% of them seen once, and the ten largest clones take around 19%. This sample is drawn from a study of blood T cell repertoires in COVID-19. The V gene's germline CDR1 is SGDLS and CDR2 YYNGEE. The CDR3 runs 15 residues. Trimming pared 0 bases from V and 4 bases from J, leaving 8 bases between. The sample consisted of peripheral blood. The sequence came from an older woman with COVID-19, enrolled during active disease. J is TRBJ2-6 and V is TRBV9; unclear D gene. CDR3 loop: CASSVVNGGANVLTF. The CDR3 nucleotides read TGTGCCAGCAGCGTAGTTAACGGGGGGGCCAACGTCCTGACTTTC. Combining the CDR3 with reference TRBV9 and TRBJ2-6 gives the whole variable domain DSGVTQTPKHLITATGQRVTLRCSPRSGDLSVYWYQQSLDQGLQFLIQYYNGEERAKGNILERFSAQQFPDLHSELNLSSLELGDSALYFCASSVVNGGANVLTFGAGSRLTVL.